These 12 T cell receptor beta chains were all obtained from the same sample, sequenced in a study of beta chain features in type 1 diabetes (dated by TCRdb to 2016 to 2019). Their target antigens are unknown. Results and caveats for the whole study, not just this receptor: A moderate but significant shortening of TCRB CDR3 length was observed in type 1 diabetes patients in all four CD4+ subsets.

The library was produced with the immunoSEQ multiplex PCR assay. The entire amount of isolated RNA was reverse transcribed using the High Capacity cDNA Reverse Transcription Kit, so the sequenced TCRB transcripts were expressed ones. In its TCRdb copy, this immuneACCESS table keeps in-frame sequences only and misses some clones. Where compared with another copy, unresolved V genes explain less than half of these, and the others have no known cause. For this sample the table gives around 150,000 clones, of which 10% were detected only once. Jointly, the top ten make up more than 0.45% of the sample. The source material was central memory CD4+ T cells from blood. These receptors were obtained from a man aged 25-40 years with type 1 diabetes.

In this sample, this clone turned up many times. The rearrangement uses TRBV29-1 and TRBJ2-1; 9 nucleotides line up with TRBD2. Germline V gene lookup returns CDR1 SQVTM and CDR2 ANQGSEA. The CDR3 has 11 residues. The trim removed 6 bases at V and 15 bases at J, leaving 9 bases unmatched. The CDR3 spells CSVDGTSNPFF. Here the CDR3 DNA reads TGCAGCGTCGACGGGACTAGCAACCCGTTCTTC.

The V gene is TRBV4-2, the J gene TRBJ1-2, with a possible D match to TRBD1 (6 bases). Trimming cost V 0 bases and J 7 bases, with 12 bases left between them. There are 14 residues in the CDR3. Germline V gives CDR1 LGHNA, CDR2 YNFKEQ. This chain's CDR3 is CASSQDQAGAGYTF. In DNA form, the CDR3 reads TGTGCCAGCAGCCAAGATCAGGCAGGGGCTGGCTACACCTTC.

This rearrangement joins TRBV18 to TRBJ2-1; 10 nucleotides line up with TRBD1. Trimming took 0 bases from V and 4 from J; bases not matched to a gene: 3. Germline V gene sequence: CDR1 KGHSH, CDR2 LQKENI. The length of the CDR3 is 16 residues. This CDR3 is CASSPPLDRGYNEQFF. CDR3 in DNA: TGTGCCAGCTCACCACCTTTGGACAGGGGGTACAATGAGCAGTTCTTC. The whole variable domain, filled in from reference TRBV18 and TRBJ2-1, reads NAGVMQNPRHLVRRRGQEARLRCSPMKGHSHVYWYRQLPEEGLKFMVYLQKENIIDESGMPKERFSAEFPKEGPSILRIQQVVRGDSAAYFCASSPPLDRGYNEQFFGPGTRLTVL.

The chain employs TRBV9 and TRBJ1-2; D is unresolved. Germline V gene data show CDR1 as SGDLS and CDR2 as YYNGEE. The length of the CDR3 is 16 residues. V was pared by 3 bases and J by 6 bases, with 21 bases between. In nucleotides, the CDR3 is TGTGCCAGCAGCGCCTCCCCCGTAGAGCCGCGGGATGGCTACACCTTC. This codes for CASSASPVEPRDGYTF.

This clone was detected a few times. This CDR3 reads CASSRDSLTGELFF. The CDR3 bases are TGTGCCAGCAGCCGGGACTCGCTCACCGGGGAGCTGTTTTTT. This chain joins TRBV25-1 and TRBJ2-2, with D tentatively TRBD2 (6 bases). The CDR3 is made up of 14 amino acids. Trimming shortened V by 6 bases and J by 4 bases, and 12 bases separated the two germline ends. The V gene's germline CDR1 is MGHDK and CDR2 SYGVNS.

The V gene is TRBV28, the J gene TRBJ2-7, with 7 bases identical to TRBD1. The CDR3 covers 13 residues. J lost 3 bases, V lost 7 bases, and 6 bases had no gene match. The germline gives CDR1 MDHEN, CDR2 SYDVKM. The CDR3 bases are TGTGCCAGCACCGGGACAGAGTACTACGAGCAGTACTTC. It codes for CASTGTEYYEQYF.

This clone was seen a few times. V and J are TRBV2 and TRBJ1-2; D call uncertain. V lost 8 bases to trimming and J lost 8 bases, with 18 bases between them. CDR3 length equals 13 residues. Looked up from germline, CDR1 is SNHLY and CDR2 is FYNNEI. The chain's CDR3 is CASVMMRDNGYTF. DNA of the CDR3: TGTGCCAGCGTTATGATGAGGGATAACGGCTACACCTTC.

The rearrangement links TRBV6-6 to TRBJ2-1; D remains unclear. Germline values: CDR1 MNHNY, CDR2 SVGAGI (reference sequence). Trimming took 5 bases from V and 8 from J, leaving 7 bases between them. This CDR3 is built from 11 residues. The CDR3 DNA is TGTGCCAGCAGTATTCATGATGAGCAGTTCTTC. This gives the protein CASSIHDEQFF.

The sample holds a few counts of this clone. The V and J genes are TRBV28 and TRBJ2-7, with 13 bases matching TRBD2. The CDR3 extends over 15 amino acids. Trimming removed 6 bases from V and 7 bases from J; junction bases left unmatched: 9. Germline V CDR1 and CDR2: MDHEN, SYDVKM. The CDR3 nucleotides are TGTGCCAGCAGGTCCAGGACTAGCGGGGGACGGGAGCAGTACTTC. Encoded protein: CASRSRTSGGREQYF.

The DNA of the CDR3 is TGTGCCATCAGTGAGTCTGTGTTGGTTGCAGATAACACTGAAGCTTTCTTT. This encodes CAISESVLVADNTEAFF. V gene TRBV10-3 combines with J gene TRBJ1-1; D is ambiguous. The CDR3 consists of 17 residues. Germline V gives CDR1 ENHRY, CDR2 SYGVKD. V was trimmed by 0 bases and J by 2 bases, leaving 16 bases between them.

CDR3 sequence reads: CASSEAGTLAAGTQYF. CDR3 coding DNA: TGTGCCAGCAGTGAAGCGGGTACACTAGCGGCTGGGACCCAGTACTTC. J is TRBJ2-5 and V is TRBV2, with 8 bases fitting TRBD2. Germline CDR1 SNHLY, CDR2 FYNNEI. The length of the CDR3 is 16 residues. V trimming: 0 bases; J trimming: 7 bases; junction bases outside the gene matches: 10.

In its sample, this clone was seen a few times. The chain links TRBV5-6 to TRBJ1-1, with TRBD1 matching over 10 bases. CDR1 is SGHDT, CDR2 YYEEEE, per germline. Losses at the gene ends were 4 bases for V and 11 bases for J; bases not matched to a gene: 8. This CDR3 has 13 residues. CDR3 in DNA: TGTGCCAGCAGCCCAAATGACAGGGGGCCGGCTTTCTTT. Translating gives CASSPNDRGPAFF.